Each of the 8 T cell receptor beta chains below was sequenced from the same sample in a study of shared clonotypes between healthy human individuals. The protocol was immunoSEQ multiplex PCR, while the TCRdb copy is restricted to in-frame clones and leaves out a portion. The sample consists of about 1.5 million clones, approximately 97% of them appearing once. The sequencing sample was made of naive CD4+ T cells sorted from blood. This sample's subset: CD45RA+ positively selected. These receptors were obtained from a man aged 25 to 45 in good health.

The genes are TRBV5-8 and TRBJ1-2, with D perhaps matching TRBD1 (6 bases). The CDR3 is 12 amino acids. The germline CDR1 and CDR2 sequences are SGHTS and YDEGEE. The V and J ends lost 4 bases and 8 bases respectively, with 12 bases between them. In nucleotides, the CDR3 is TGTGCCAGCAGCCGGGACATAGAAGGCTACACCTTC. Protein sequence: CASSRDIEGYTF. Full variable domain (rest looked up from reference TRBV5-8 and TRBJ1-2): EAGVTQSPTHLIKTRGQQATLRCSPISGHTSVYWYQQALGLGLQFLLWYDEGEERNRGNFPPRFSGRQFPNYSSELNVNALELEDSALYLCASSRDIEGYTFGSGTRLTVV.

The chain uses TRBV9 and TRBJ2-5; 9 positions agree with TRBD1. Losses at the gene ends were 3 bases for V and 2 bases for J; bases not matched to a gene: 8. In germline, CDR1 is SGDLS, CDR2 YYNGEE. The CDR3 is 16 amino acids. Here the CDR3 reads CASSASPGQGQETQYF. The CDR3 DNA reads TGTGCCAGCAGCGCGAGCCCGGGACAGGGACAAGAGACCCAGTACTTC.

The chain carries TRBV2 and TRBJ2-2; 9 nucleotides align to TRBD2. The CDR3 has 15 residues. Germline assignment: CDR1 SNHLY and CDR2 FYNNEI. The V segment lost 6 bases and the J segment 5 bases; nucleotides outside the gene matches: 7. CDR3 residues: CASSASGIMTGELFF. For the CDR3, the DNA is TGTGCCAGCAGCGCTAGCGGGATTATGACCGGGGAGCTGTTTTTT.

This sequence joins TRBV19 and TRBJ1-4; D not certain. The CDR3 runs to 11 residues. CDR1 is LNHDA, CDR2 SQIVND, per germline (reference sequence). Trimming took off 3 bases at V and 10 bases at J, with 6 bases between the two ends. The CDR3 spells CASSIVGKLFF. The DNA for the CDR3 is TGTGCCAGTAGTATTGTAGGAAAACTGTTTTTT.

This clone showed up many times. V gene TRBV18 combines with J gene TRBJ1-3; 7 bases match TRBD1. J lost 2 bases, V lost 2 bases, and 6 bases had no gene match. CDR3 length: 16 amino acids. Germline CDR1 is KGHSH and CDR2 is LQKENI. CDR3 region: CASSPSTGTPGNTIYF. For the CDR3, the DNA is TGTGCCAGCTCACCATCGACAGGGACCCCTGGAAACACCATATATTTT.

The chain is built from TRBV2 and TRBJ1-2; D gene ambiguous. CDR1 and CDR2 from the germline V gene are SNHLY and FYNNEI. This CDR3 is built from 13 residues. V was shortened by 6 bases and J by 1 base, with 9 bases between the two germline ends. CDR3 in amino acids: CASSNGNNYGYTF. The CDR3 region has the DNA TGTGCCAGCAGCAACGGGAATAACTATGGCTACACCTTC.

This clone was seen just once. One junction end does not reproduce the germline sequence, and a read error may be involved. The rearrangement links TRBV27 to TRBJ1-2; D remains unclear. CDR3 length: 14 amino acids. Per germline, CDR1 MNHEY and CDR2 SMNVEV (reference sequence). The CDR3 region is CASSLGQPLRALMF. CDR3 coding DNA: TGTGCCAGCAGCCTCGGGCAGCCGTTAAGAGCCCTAATGTTC.

The rearrangement links TRBV9 to TRBJ2-7; no reliable D call. V was trimmed by 0 bases and J by 3 bases, leaving 7 bases between them. This CDR3 contains 13 residues. Germline loops: CDR1 SGDLS, CDR2 YYNGEE. CDR3 sequence (DNA): TGTGCCAGCAGCGTAGGTCAGGACTACGAGCAGTACTTC. Its protein product is CASSVGQDYEQYF.